One sample yielded the 25 T cell receptor beta chains listed below, sequenced in a study of Ad26.COV2.S vaccination and SARS-CoV-2 variants. As for treatment: about 20 received Ad26.COV2.S at low or high dose, single or two shots; about 5 received placebo; per-sample allocation not given. Sampling was performed 63 days after the first vaccine or placebo injection. Here immunoSEQ multiplex PCR was the method, and the copy in TCRdb shows in-frame clones only, minus some. The sample contains 350,000 to 450,000 clones, more than 75% of which appear only once. The starting material was peripheral blood, obtained in a trial of Ad26.COV2.S vaccine versus placebo. The receptor set was obtained from a person between 18 and 60 years old who received the Ad26.COV2.S COVID-19 vaccine or a placebo.

This clone was seen once. The sample contains more than one DNA sequence encoding this CDR3. The CDR3 reads CASSPRGVNTEAFF. CDR3 DNA sequence: TGTGCCAGCTCACCCCGCGGAGTGAACACTGAAGCTTTCTTT. This rearrangement joins TRBV18 to TRBJ1-1; D not resolved. The CDR3 loop spans 14 amino acids. The V end was cut by 3 bases, the J end by 0 bases, with 8 bases between. Germline V lookup: CDR1 KGHSH, CDR2 LQKENI.

The chain joins TRBV6-6 to TRBJ2-1, with D uncertain. The length of the CDR3 is 15 residues. The germline V gene encodes CDR1 MNHNY and CDR2 SVGAGI (reference sequence). V lost 2 bases, J lost 2 bases, and 10 bases lay in between. CDR3 DNA sequence: TGTGCCAGCAGTTACGTCAGCCCCCCCTACAATGAGCAGTTCTTC. It specifies CASSYVSPPYNEQFF.

V and J are TRBV6-5 and TRBJ2-2, with a weak D call TRBD2 (5 bases). The V end lost 8 bases, the J end lost 4 bases, and 17 bases lay between the germline ends. Germline assignment: CDR1 MNHEY and CDR2 SVGAGI. This CDR3 contains 15 residues. The CDR3 loop reads CASGDRGFPTGELFF. Written as DNA, the CDR3 is TGTGCCAGCGGAGATCGAGGGTTCCCCACCGGGGAGCTGTTTTTT.

The chain links TRBV5-1 to TRBJ1-4; weak D call: TRBD1 (5 bases). Germline V CDR1 and CDR2: SGHRS, YFSETQ. Trimming stripped 1 base from V and 5 bases from J, with 15 bases between. The CDR3 is made up of 16 amino acids. The CDR3, as DNA: TGCGCCAGCAGCTTGCGGGGGGAGGTACGGAATGAAAAACTGTTTTTT. Encoded protein: CASSLRGEVRNEKLFF.

The chain couples TRBV30 to TRBJ2-5; possibly TRBD1 for D (5 bases). Trimming cost V 0 bases and J 1 base, with 6 bases left between them. The CDR3 runs to 13 residues. Germline V lookup: CDR1 GTSNPN, CDR2 SVGIG (reference sequence). CDR3 amino acids: CAWSVDSQETQYF. CDR3 DNA sequence: TGTGCCTGGAGTGTAGACAGCCAAGAGACCCAGTACTTC.

The chain combines TRBV7-3 with TRBJ1-1, with D possibly matching TRBD1 (5 bases). CDR1 is SGHTA, CDR2 FQGTGA, per germline. Between the trimmed V and J ends, which lost 5 bases and 1 base, there was a span of 8 bases. This CDR3 region has 13 residues. The CDR3 region is CASSPQGNTEAFF. In nucleotides, the CDR3 is TGTGCCAGCAGCCCCCAGGGGAACACTGAAGCTTTCTTT.

The rearrangement links TRBV4-2 to TRBJ1-2; perhaps TRBD1 as D (5 bases). Germline CDR1 and CDR2: LGHNA and YNFKEQ. Trimming stripped 3 bases from V and 3 bases from J, with 17 bases between. The CDR3 has 16 residues. DNA of the CDR3: TGTGCCAGCAGCCAGGGGACTAGTTCTGTCGACTATGGCTACACCTTC. Amino acids: CASSQGTSSVDYGYTF.

The gene calls are TRBV6-5 and TRBJ2-1; D gene unclear. Germline loops: CDR1 MNHEY, CDR2 SVGAGI. The CDR3 extends over 15 amino acids. The germline V and J ends were trimmed by 6 bases and 7 bases, with 19 bases remaining between them. In DNA, the CDR3 is TGTGCCAGCAGAGGCAGTAGCCGCGCCAAAAATGAGCAGTTCTTC. As protein: CASRGSSRAKNEQFF.

This clone was recorded a few times. This chain uses TRBV6-5 with TRBJ1-5, with unresolved D. The V end lost 0 bases, the J end lost 6 bases, and 6 bases lay between the germline ends. Per the germline V gene, CDR1 is MNHEY and CDR2 is SVGAGI. The CDR3 sequence is 13 residues long. The CDR3 DNA follows: TGTGCCAGCAGTTACTCGGCGGGTCAGCCCCAGCATTTT. Its protein is CASSYSAGQPQHF.

The chain has TRBV5-1 and TRBJ1-1; D gene unclear. The CDR3 sequence is 13 residues long. In germline, CDR1 is SGHRS, CDR2 YFSETQ. V lost 4 bases to trimming and J lost 1 base, with 8 bases between them. CDR3 loop: CASSPDPNTEAFF. CDR3 bases: TGCGCCAGCAGCCCCGACCCGAACACTGAAGCTTTCTTT.

The rearrangement joins TRBV3-1 (or the pseudogene TRBV3-2) to TRBJ1-2; D is undetermined. V was cut by 3 bases and J by 4 bases, with 9 bases left in between. Per the germline V gene, CDR1 is LGHDT and CDR2 is YNNKEL (reference sequence). This CDR3 is built from 13 residues. This CDR3 reads CASSQGSRYGYTF. CDR3 DNA sequence: TGTGCCAGCAGCCAGGGCAGCCGCTATGGCTACACCTTC.

J is TRBJ1-4 and V is TRBV18; tentatively, D is TRBD1 (6 bases). The germline CDR1 and CDR2 sequences are KGHSH and LQKENI. The CDR3 length is 16 residues. V lost 2 bases and J 4 bases, leaving 14 bases between the germline ends. The CDR3 DNA reads as TGTGCCAGCTCACCATACCGGGGGCCGGATAATGAAAAACTGTTTTTT. Its protein product is CASSPYRGPDNEKLFF. The full variable domain, completed using reference TRBV18 and TRBJ1-4, is NAGVMQNPRHLVRRRGQEARLRCSPMKGHSHVYWYRQLPEEGLKFMVYLQKENIIDESGMPKERFSAEFPKEGPSILRIQQVVRGDSAAYFCASSPYRGPDNEKLFFGSGTQLSVL.

J is TRBJ2-2 and V is TRBV7-9; D may correspond to TRBD1 or TRBD2 (5 bases each). CDR1 is SEHNR, CDR2 FQNEAQ, per germline (reference sequence). Trimming removed 1 base from V and 4 bases from J, with 13 bases in between. The CDR3 length is 16 residues. This CDR3 reads CASSLEPGTVTGELFF. In DNA, the CDR3 is TGTGCCAGCAGCTTAGAACCCGGGACCGTCACCGGGGAGCTGTTTTTT.

This chain connects TRBV18 to TRBJ2-3; D is unresolved. In germline, CDR1 is KGHSH, CDR2 LQKENI. The CDR3 loop spans 13 amino acids. V was shortened by 6 bases and J by 1 base, with 8 bases between the two germline ends. This CDR3 is CASSPLGTDTQYF. CDR3 sequence (DNA): TGTGCCAGCTCCCCGCTGGGCACAGATACGCAGTATTTT.

This sequence joins TRBV5-6 and TRBJ2-3; D perhaps matches TRBD1 (5 bases). V was pared by 6 bases and J by 0 bases, with 17 bases between. The CDR3 has 16 amino acids. CDR1 and CDR2 from the germline V gene are SGHDT and YYEEEE. This CDR3 is CASKKGARMSTDTQYF. The CDR3 DNA reads TGTGCCAGCAAGAAAGGGGCGAGGATGAGCACAGATACGCAGTATTTT.

The chain carries TRBV25-1 and TRBJ1-2, with TRBD1 as a possible D gene (6 bases). The V end lost 2 bases, the J end lost 7 bases, and 17 bases lay between the germline ends. CDR1 MGHDK and CDR2 SYGVNS come from the germline V gene. CDR3 length: 15 residues. CDR3 in amino acids: CASSESNREGLGYTF. In nucleotides, the CDR3 is TGTGCCAGCAGTGAAAGTAACAGGGAAGGGCTTGGCTACACCTTC.

This sequence joins TRBV18 and TRBJ2-3; D ambiguous. CDR1 is KGHSH and CDR2 is LQKENI in the germline V gene. The CDR3 totals 17 residues. Trimming pared 1 base from V and 3 bases from J, leaving 17 bases between. CDR3 protein: CASSPRPSQSGTDTQYF. CDR3 DNA: TGTGCCAGCTCACCACGGCCCAGTCAAAGTGGGACAGATACGCAGTATTTT.

This clone was found once. The gene calls are TRBV6-2 or TRBV6-3 and TRBJ2-7; D is unresolved. Trimming took off 6 bases at V and 6 bases at J, with 9 bases between the two ends. The CDR3 is 11 amino acids. Germline values: CDR1 MNHEY, CDR2 SVGEGT. CDR3 coding DNA: TGTGCCAGCAGCGCACCTTTCGAGCAGTACTTC. This encodes CASSAPFEQYF.

This clone showed up just once. The chain carries TRBV11-1 and TRBJ1-1, with D hard to call. Germline CDR1 reads SGHAT; CDR2 reads FQDESV (reference sequence). Deletions cut 3 bases from V and 8 bases from J, with 19 bases between. This CDR3 spans 15 amino acids. The CDR3 DNA reads TGTGCCAGCAGCTTTTTTGCCGTCAAAGGGCCCGAAGCTTTCTTT. It yields the protein CASSFFAVKGPEAFF.

The chain recombines TRBV18 with TRBJ2-3; 12 positions match TRBD1. This CDR3 comprises 16 residues. Germline trimming cut 6 bases from V and 3 bases from J; bases unmatched to any gene: 7. CDR1 and CDR2 (germline): KGHSH, LQKENI. The CDR3: CASSPRDRGRTDTQYF. For the CDR3, the DNA is TGTGCCAGCTCTCCTAGGGACAGGGGGCGGACAGATACGCAGTATTTT.

V and J are TRBV11-3 and TRBJ2-1, with D hard to call. CDR1 and CDR2 from the germline V gene are SGHNT and YENEEA. The CDR3 runs to 13 residues. Trimming cost V 0 bases and J 4 bases, with 4 bases left between them. CDR3 loop: CASSLEGYNEQFF. The CDR3 DNA follows: TGTGCCAGCAGCTTAGAGGGATACAATGAGCAGTTCTTC.

The V gene is TRBV6-5, the J gene TRBJ1-6; D gene ambiguous. Trimming removed 7 bases at V and 8 bases at J, with 12 bases between. The CDR3 has 13 amino acids. Germline-derived CDR1 and CDR2 are MNHEY and SVGAGI. The DNA for the CDR3 is TGTGCCAGCACTAGAATCCAGCATTCACCCCTCCACTTT. This sequence encodes CASTRIQHSPLHF.

In its sample, this clone was seen a few times. The chain links TRBV7-3 to TRBJ1-6; D might be TRBD1 (5 bases). Trimming took 4 bases from V and 15 from J, leaving 16 bases between them. From germline, CDR1 is SGHTA and CDR2 FQGTGA. The CDR3 extends over 13 amino acids. CDR3 in DNA: TGTGCCAGCAGCTCAGGGACCTCGGGAGGCCTCCACTTT. It translates to CASSSGTSGGLHF.

The chain employs TRBV2 and TRBJ2-3; D unclear. Per the germline V gene, CDR1 is SNHLY and CDR2 is FYNNEI. Trimming took off 2 bases at V and 14 bases at J, with 17 bases between the two ends. The CDR3 consists of 13 residues. CDR3 bases: TGTGCCAGCAGTGAAAGTAAGGATCACAGAGGGTATTTT. Translation: CASSESKDHRGYF.

Here the CDR3 DNA reads TGTGCCAGCAAAGGACAGCAGGACATCGCCGGGGAGCTGTTTTTT. This encodes CASKGQQDIAGELFF. The chain has TRBV2 and TRBJ2-2, with a possible D match to TRBD1 (6 bases). In germline, CDR1 is SNHLY, CDR2 FYNNEI. V lost 7 bases and J 6 bases, leaving 18 bases between the germline ends. The CDR3 is 15 residues long.